This TCR beta chain was captured in a study of shared clonotypes between healthy human individuals. Germline lookup yields CDR1 MGHRA and CDR2 YSYEKL. Trimming stripped 1 base from V and 3 bases from J, with 14 bases between. The CDR3 contains 16 residues. Approximately 30,000 T cell genomes (around 200 ng DNA) went into each sorted-subset replicate. The data were produced by immunoSEQ multiplex PCR, yet TCRdb's version contains in-frame clones alone and is incomplete. The top ten clones hold approximately 0.4% of a sample with more than 2,000,000 clones, approximately 93% of them seen once. Study results and limitations: Rarefaction revealed incomplete sorted-subset sequencing despite large depth. Researchers found naive subsets generally carried larger estimated richness than memory subsets.

As regards this clone: Its cognate antigen is unknown.

The specimen sequenced was naive CD4+ T cells from PBMCs. Subset given: CD45RA+ positively selected. The receptor was isolated from a man aged 18 to 29 in good health. Some clones in this sample may be carry-over from other donors' samples. The V gene is TRBV4-1, the J gene TRBJ2-3; D perhaps matches TRBD2 (5 bases). The CDR3 spells CASSQVPGSGTDTQYF. DNA of the CDR3: TGCGCCAGCAGCCAAGTTCCGGGTTCGGGGACAGATACGCAGTATTTT.